This T cell receptor beta chain was found in a study of response to subunit inactivated influenza vaccine. MiXCR, applied by TCRdb to the RT-PCR reads, yields one record per CDR3 protein. Of hundreds of thousands of distinct CDR3 sequences in the sample, 20% to 25% were seen once. The CDR3 runs to 12 residues. CDR1 and CDR2 (germline): SQVTM, ANQGSEA. V was pared by 4 bases and J by 2 bases, with 7 bases between. Findings of the study overall: Authors suggested few new T cells are recruited by each seasonal influenza vaccination.

To note about this clonotype: The antigen is undetermined.

Sequences were derived from PBMCs from blood, sampled approximately 22 months after vaccination. This TCR was recovered from a man in his fifties or sixties who received an inactivated influenza vaccine. The rearrangement links TRBV29-1 to TRBJ2-3; D uncertain. DNA of the CDR3: TGCAGCGTTGGCCTCCTCACAGATACGCAGTATTTT. Its protein is CSVGLLTDTQYF.